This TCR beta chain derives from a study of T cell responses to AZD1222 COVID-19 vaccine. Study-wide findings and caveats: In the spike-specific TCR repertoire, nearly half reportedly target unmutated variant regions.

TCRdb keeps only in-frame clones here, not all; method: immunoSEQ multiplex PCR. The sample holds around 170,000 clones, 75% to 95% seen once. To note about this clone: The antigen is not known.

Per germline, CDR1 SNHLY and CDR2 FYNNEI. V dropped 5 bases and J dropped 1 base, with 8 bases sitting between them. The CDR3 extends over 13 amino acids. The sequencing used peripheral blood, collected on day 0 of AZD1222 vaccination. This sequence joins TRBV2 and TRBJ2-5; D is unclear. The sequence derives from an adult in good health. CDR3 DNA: TGTGCCAGCAGTAAAAACTCCCAAGAGACCCAGTACTTC. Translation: CASSKNSQETQYF.